The clone carrying this TCR beta chain was seen ten or more times. What it recognizes is unknown. Researchers took RNA transcripts and amplified the TCR beta CDR3 regions from them. RT-PCR in the first round (using the HTBI primer set) targeted the TCR CDR3. One entry per CDR3 protein results from TCRdb running MiXCR on the multiplex PCR reads. The sample yields 330,000 or so distinct CDR3 sequences, around a fifth seen once. The sample originates from a study of T cells in Graves' hyperthyroidism and ophthalmopathy. Study-level results: Appearing also in blood were most of the thyroid clonotypes expanded above 0.001.

With duration under 3 months, ophthalmopathy was active: Clinical Activity Score at least 3, NOSPECS at least 4. The V end was cut by 0 bases, the J end by 6 bases, with 9 bases between. Germline CDR1 and CDR2: SGHVS and FQNEAQ. CDR3 size: 13 residues. The clonotype originates from a man over 45 with Graves' ophthalmopathy. The sample taken for sequencing was blood. The chain recombines TRBV7-8 with TRBJ2-7, with unresolved D. The CDR3 sequence: CASSLAGPGEQYF. Here the CDR3 DNA reads TGTGCCAGCAGCTTAGCAGGACCCGGCGAGCAGTACTTC.